Given below is one TCR beta chain in context. Data came from immunoSEQ multiplex PCR; TCRdb stores just in-frame clones and leaves some out. The sample shows some 160,000 clones, over 85% of them seen only once. V shed 3 bases, J shed 2 bases, and the junction held 5 bases outside the gene matches. This CDR3 is built from 15 residues. Germline-derived CDR1 and CDR2 are KGHDR and SFDVKD. This record belongs to a study of control samples from healthy donors and cancer patients. Sequenced material: blood. The rearrangement links TRBV24-1 to TRBJ1-2; the match to TRBD1 covers 7 bases. The sequence derives from a middle-aged woman in good health. CDR3 bases: TGTGCCACCAGTGATCTTCGGACAGGAAACTATGGCTACACCTTC. Its protein product is CATSDLRTGNYGYTF.